This TCR beta chain was identified during a study of spatial heterogeneity in lung cancer. At the level of the study: Detected beta-chain sequences consistently exceeded alpha-chain sequences. Combinations of a unique TCR and a UMI were tallied in raw reads, and on average each appeared more than ten times.

The study's findings and limits: Blood showed ubiquitous tumor TCRs more often at resection than at routine follow-up.

As to time point: sample taken at primary tumor resection. Material for sequencing was whole RNA from tumor, nontumor lung or frozen PBMC, left unsorted. This clonotype was found many times. Its antigen remains unknown. Unique molecular identifiers, one per molecule, were present on every TCR cDNA molecule. MiXCR was run by TCRdb on the 5' RACE reads, yielding one entry per CDR3 protein. The table shows 35,000 to 45,000 distinct CDR3 sequences, with less than 5.5% occurring only once. Source: PBMCs, taken at surgery. The TCR comes from a female donor with early-stage non-small cell lung cancer.

CDR3 nucleotide sequence: TGTGCCAGCGGAGGGCAGCCAGAAAAACTGTTTTTT. This encodes CASGGQPEKLFF. The chain recombines TRBV10-3 with TRBJ1-4; D is unclear. Trimming took off 10 bases at V and 8 bases at J, with 14 bases between the two ends. CDR1 and CDR2 (germline): ENHRY, SYGVKD. The CDR3 is 12 residues long.